One and the same sample provided the 31 T cell receptor beta chains below, sequenced in a study of T cell changes during pregnancy in multiple sclerosis. Clones were read by immunoSEQ multiplex PCR, and TCRdb kept only the in-frame ones, dropping some. This table has about 69,000 clones, approximately 91% appearing once. The material was peripheral blood, obtained before pregnancy. The receptors were gathered from a female donor with multiple sclerosis, enrolled in a pregnancy study.

In the case of this clone: The same CDR3 arises from other DNA sequences in this sample as well. The rearrangement uses TRBV10-1 and TRBJ2-2; the match to TRBD2 covers 11 bases. From germline, CDR1 is WNHNN and CDR2 SYGVQD (reference sequence). The CDR3 consists of 16 residues. V lost 5 bases and J lost 2; bases outside the gene matches: 4. The CDR3 spells CASSTGTSGNTGELFF. The CDR3 nucleotides read TGCGCCAGCAGTACCGGGACTAGCGGAAACACCGGGGAGCTGTTTTTT.

CDR3: CASSVGGGPSTDTQYF. The CDR3 DNA is TGTGCCAGCAGCGTAGGGGGGGGGCCTAGCACAGATACGCAGTATTTT. The chain links TRBV9 to TRBJ2-3; a weak D match, TRBD2 (7 bases). Germline CDR1 SGDLS, CDR2 YYNGEE. The CDR3 runs to 16 residues. Between the trimmed V and J ends, which lost 0 bases and 0 bases, there was a span of 11 bases.

The chain employs TRBV7-2 and TRBJ1-4; 7 nucleotides line up with TRBD1. Germline CDR1 is SGHTA and CDR2 is FQGNSA. V was pared by 5 bases and J by 0 bases, with 3 bases of the junction left unmatched. The CDR3 is made up of 15 amino acids. The DNA of the CDR3 is TGTGCCAGCAGCCCACAGGGGCCAACTAATGAAAAACTGTTTTTT. It encodes CASSPQGPTNEKLFF.

The chain is built from TRBV7-3 and TRBJ2-2; 7 nucleotides agree with TRBD2. The V segment lost 2 bases and the J segment 3 bases; nucleotides outside the gene matches: 9. The CDR3 totals 17 residues. The germline V gene has CDR1 SGHTA and CDR2 FQGTGA. CDR3 region: CASSLLAAHLDTGELFF. CDR3 DNA: TGTGCCAGCAGCTTACTAGCGGCCCACTTGGACACCGGGGAGCTGTTTTTT.

The chain links TRBV11-3 to TRBJ2-2; possible D gene TRBD2, 6 bases. Germline V gene sequence: CDR1 SGHNT, CDR2 YENEEA. This CDR3 has 14 amino acids. Trimming took 3 bases from V and 9 from J, leaving 14 bases between them. CDR3 nucleotide sequence: TGTGCCAGCAGCTTGGGTTTCGGGAGTTGGGAGCTGTTTTTT. Translated: CASSLGFGSWELFF.

This clone was detected a few times. The V gene is TRBV7-9, the J gene TRBJ2-7; the D gene is possibly TRBD1 (6 bases). The CDR3 spans 11 residues. Deletions cut 4 bases from V and 8 bases from J, with 9 bases between. Germline V lookup: CDR1 SEHNR, CDR2 FQNEAQ (reference sequence). For the CDR3, the DNA is TGTGCCAGCAGCTCTGGGGGCCAGCAGTACTTC. Amino acid sequence: CASSSGGQQYF. Together with reference TRBV7-9 and TRBJ2-7, the CDR3 gives the full variable domain: DTGVSQNPRHKITKRGQNVTFRCDPISEHNRLYWYRQTLGQGPEFLTYFQNEAQLEKSRLLSDRFSAERPKGSFSTLEIQRTEQGDSAMYLCASSSGGQQYFGPGTRLTVT.

The chain has TRBV19 and TRBJ2-1; 7 nucleotides agree with TRBD1. V was pared by 6 bases and J by 9 bases, with 8 bases of the junction left unmatched. The length of the CDR3 is 13 residues. CDR1 is LNHDA and CDR2 is SQIVND in the germline V gene (reference sequence). CDR3 coding DNA: TGTGCCAGTAGCCCAGAGGGGGCCGGTGAGCAGTTCTTC. Its protein is CASSPEGAGEQFF.

The V gene is TRBV4-2, the J gene TRBJ1-6; D uncertain. Germline V gene data show CDR1 as LGHNA and CDR2 as YNFKEQ. The CDR3 has 18 amino acids. Trimming stripped 0 bases from V and 0 bases from J, with 12 bases between. The DNA of the CDR3 is TGTGCCAGCAGCCAAGATCAAACATCCATCTCCTATAATTCACCCCTCCACTTT. Translated, it gives CASSQDQTSISYNSPLHF.

The V call is TRBV7-9, the J call TRBJ2-1; no clear D gene. V lost 1 base and J lost 7, with 8 bases in between. The CDR3 spans 13 residues. Germline CDR1 is SEHNR and CDR2 is FQNEAQ (reference sequence). CDR3: CASSLEYINEQFF. CDR3 nucleotides: TGTGCCAGCAGCTTAGAGTACATTAATGAGCAGTTCTTC.

This chain connects TRBV2 to TRBJ2-7; 7 bases are a match to TRBD2. CDR1 SNHLY and CDR2 FYNNEI come from the germline V gene. This CDR3 comprises 14 residues. V shed 9 bases and J 6 bases; nucleotides not matched to a gene: 14. CDR3 coding DNA: TGTGCCAGAACCCTTGAGGAAGGGGAGGGCGAGCAGTACTTC. As protein: CARTLEEGEGEQYF.

The chain has TRBV5-1 and TRBJ2-3, with 7 bases aligning to TRBD1. The length of the CDR3 is 16 residues. Germline V gene sequence: CDR1 SGHRS, CDR2 YFSETQ. Germline trimming cut 5 bases from V and 5 bases from J; bases unmatched to any gene: 14. CDR3 bases: TGCGCCAGCAGTCCATCCGGGACAGCGCAAGGAGATACGCAGTATTTT. Translation gives CASSPSGTAQGDTQYF. Looking up the rest from reference TRBV5-1 and TRBJ2-3 gives the full variable domain: KAGVTQTPRYLIKTRGQQVTLSCSPISGHRSVSWYQQTPGQGLQFLFEYFSETQRNKGNFPGRFSGRQFSNSRSEMNVSTLELGDSALYLCASSPSGTAQGDTQYFGPGTRLTVL.

This clone was detected a few times. The chain joins TRBV6-5 to TRBJ1-2, with unresolved D. V dropped 10 bases and J dropped 2 bases, with 11 bases sitting between them. The CDR3 covers 12 residues. CDR1 is MNHEY and CDR2 is SVGAGI in the germline V gene. CDR3 nucleotides: TGTGCCACCTATAGGAGGAACTATGGCTACACCTTC. Encoded protein: CATYRRNYGYTF.

In this sample, this clone turned up once. The chain uses TRBV7-6 and TRBJ2-1; 8 bases are a match to TRBD2. This CDR3 contains 15 residues. Losses at the gene ends were 2 bases for V and 4 bases for J; bases not matched to a gene: 4. The V gene's germline CDR1 is SGHVS and CDR2 FNYEAQ. The CDR3 is CASSLTSGQYNEQFF. CDR3 nucleotide sequence: TGTGCCAGCAGCTTAACTAGCGGCCAGTACAATGAGCAGTTCTTC.

J is TRBJ2-7 and V is TRBV6-5; 11 positions match TRBD2. Germline values: CDR1 MNHEY, CDR2 SVGAGI. Losses at the gene ends were 4 bases for V and 2 bases for J; bases not matched to a gene: 1. The CDR3 is made up of 14 amino acids. The CDR3 loop reads CASSSLAGAYEQYF. For the CDR3, the DNA is TGTGCCAGCAGTTCACTAGCGGGAGCCTACGAGCAGTACTTC.

The genes are TRBV19 and TRBJ1-3; D unresolved. This CDR3 comprises 13 residues. V was shortened by 6 bases and J by 7 bases, with 13 bases between the two germline ends. The germline CDR1 and CDR2 sequences are LNHDA and SQIVND (reference sequence). In DNA, the CDR3 is TGTGCCAGTAGCTACGGGAAGGTCAACACCATATATTTT. Protein product: CASSYGKVNTIYF.

The chain recombines TRBV29-1 with TRBJ1-1, with D perhaps TRBD1 (6 bases). The CDR3 consists of 13 residues. V gave up 5 bases and J gave up 3 bases, with 13 bases separating them. CDR1 is SQVTM, CDR2 ANQGSEA, per germline. CDR3 loop: CSVLYRADTEAFF. CDR3 in DNA: TGCAGCGTTCTTTACAGGGCTGACACTGAAGCTTTCTTT.

The rearrangement uses TRBV30 and TRBJ2-1; the match to TRBD2 covers 11 bases. J gave up 8 bases and V 1 base, and 19 bases lay outside the gene matches. CDR1 is GTSNPN and CDR2 is SVGIG in the germline V gene (reference sequence). The CDR3 runs to 19 residues. The CDR3 nucleotides read TGTGCCTGGAGTGGGGACCCGACTAGCGGGAAGGCATCGAAGGATGAGCAGTTCTTC. Protein sequence: CAWSGDPTSGKASKDEQFF.

J is TRBJ2-2 and V is TRBV28; possible D gene TRBD1, 5 bases. Germline V CDR1 and CDR2: MDHEN, SYDVKM. Trimming removed 8 bases from V and 0 bases from J, with 7 bases in between. The CDR3 has 13 amino acids. The CDR3 protein is CASHRSNTGELFF. The CDR3 DNA is TGTGCCAGCCACAGGTCGAACACCGGGGAGCTGTTTTTT.

This rearrangement joins TRBV6-5 to TRBJ1-2, with D uncertain. The CDR3 extends over 14 amino acids. V was pared by 3 bases and J by 4 bases, with 12 bases between. Germline-derived CDR1 and CDR2 are MNHEY and SVGAGI. In DNA form, the CDR3 reads TGTGCCAGCAGTTATGGCAGTTTCACCTATGGCTACACCTTC. As protein: CASSYGSFTYGYTF.

The chain joins TRBV30 to TRBJ1-1; possible D gene TRBD1, 5 bases. In germline, CDR1 is GTSNPN, CDR2 SVGIG (reference sequence). The CDR3 is 12 amino acids. Deletions cut 2 bases from V and 7 bases from J, with 11 bases between. CDR3 sequence (DNA): TGTGCCTGGAGTCACTGGGGCGATGAAGCTTTCTTT. It specifies CAWSHWGDEAFF.

CDR3 amino acids: CASSIDLGGSYNEQFF. The CDR3 DNA sequence: TGTGCCAGTAGTATAGATCTCGGCGGATCCTACAATGAGCAGTTCTTC. The chain is built from TRBV19 and TRBJ2-1, with D unclear. The germline V gene encodes CDR1 LNHDA and CDR2 SQIVND (reference sequence). This CDR3 region has 16 residues. Trimming left V 0 bases short and J 1 base short, with 10 bases between. Drawing the rest from reference TRBV19 and TRBJ2-1, the complete variable domain is DGGITQSPKYLFRKEGQNVTLSCEQNLNHDAMYWYRQDPGQGLRLIYYSQIVNDFQKGDIAEGYSVSREKKESFPLTVTSAQKNPTAFYLCASSIDLGGSYNEQFFGPGTRLTVL.

The CDR3 nucleotides read TGTGCCAGCAGTGAAACTCTCACTGAAGAAGAGACCCAGTACTTC. It translates to CASSETLTEEETQYF. The chain employs TRBV2 and TRBJ2-5; D gene unclear. CDR3 length: 15 amino acids. The germline V and J ends were trimmed by 2 bases and 3 bases, with 13 bases remaining between them. Germline V gene data show CDR1 as SNHLY and CDR2 as FYNNEI. Full variable domain (remainder filled in from reference TRBV2 and TRBJ2-5): EPEVTQTPSHQVTQMGQEVILRCVPISNHLYFYWYRQILGQKVEFLVSFYNNEISEKSEIFDDQFSVERPDGSNFTLKIRSTKLEDSAMYFCASSETLTEEETQYFGPGTRLLVL.

The chain recombines TRBV19 with TRBJ2-3; D uncertain. The V gene lost 7 bases and the J gene lost 4 bases, with 24 bases spanning the gap. Looked up from germline, CDR1 is LNHDA and CDR2 is SQIVND (reference sequence). The length of the CDR3 is 17 residues. The CDR3 protein is CASIARSAVPAADTQYF. In DNA, the CDR3 is TGTGCCAGTATCGCGCGCTCCGCCGTCCCCGCCGCAGATACGCAGTATTTT.

The chain combines TRBV10-3 with TRBJ2-3; D ambiguous. The ends were cut back, 9 bases at V and 5 bases at J, with 15 bases in the middle. CDR3 length: 13 residues. Germline V CDR1 and CDR2: ENHRY, SYGVKD. CDR3 coding DNA: TGTGCCATTTCTTTTTCCGCAGGAGATACGCAGTATTTT. Protein product: CAISFSAGDTQYF.

This rearrangement joins TRBV19 to TRBJ2-3, with TRBD1 as a possible D gene (6 bases). CDR3 size: 14 residues. Germline V CDR1 and CDR2: LNHDA, SQIVND (reference sequence). V lost 6 bases and J 2 bases, leaving 12 bases between the germline ends. CDR3 in DNA: TGTGCCAGTAGCCCCGACAGGAACACAGATACGCAGTATTTT. Its translation is CASSPDRNTDTQYF.

J is TRBJ2-7 and V is TRBV11-2; no reliable D call. Deletions cut 1 base from V and 7 bases from J, with 20 bases between. The CDR3 runs to 16 residues. Germline CDR1 SGHAT, CDR2 FQNNGV. The CDR3 coding sequence is TGTGCCAGCAGCTTAGGCTTTGGCCCCGCGATCGGGGAGCAGTACTTC. Translating it yields CASSLGFGPAIGEQYF.

This chain links TRBV10-3 with TRBJ1-1; D remains ambiguous. CDR1 and CDR2 from the germline V gene are ENHRY and SYGVKD. Trimming left V 6 bases short and J 0 bases short, with 8 bases between. The CDR3 has 13 amino acids. CDR3 sequence reads: CAISETVNTEAFF. Written as DNA, the CDR3 is TGTGCCATCAGCGAAACAGTGAACACTGAAGCTTTCTTT.

This rearrangement joins TRBV28 to TRBJ2-7; D might be TRBD2 (6 bases). Trimming cost V 1 base and J 3 bases, with 22 bases left between them. The CDR3 is made up of 18 amino acids. Germline V gene data show CDR1 as MDHEN and CDR2 as SYDVKM. The CDR3 sequence: CASSLSLLEGSAIYEQYF. CDR3 DNA sequence: TGTGCCAGCAGTTTATCCTTATTGGAGGGTTCCGCTATCTACGAGCAGTACTTC.

In this sample, this clone turned up once. This chain joins TRBV6-5 and TRBJ1-3; D is unresolved. Germline values: CDR1 MNHEY, CDR2 SVGAGI. V lost 3 bases and J lost 2, with 11 bases in between. CDR3 length: 15 residues. For the CDR3, the DNA is TGTGCCAGCAGTTATTTGAGTGGGCCTGGAAACACCATATATTTT. Amino acid sequence: CASSYLSGPGNTIYF.

This clone was observed a handful of times. The chain combines TRBV29-1 with TRBJ2-2; TRBD2 aligns across 12 bases. V was clipped by 5 bases and J by 5 bases; unmatched bases: 12. The CDR3 covers 17 residues. CDR1 is SQVTM, CDR2 ANQGSEA, per germline. The CDR3: CSVSVQPTSGRTGELFF. The DNA of the CDR3 is TGCAGCGTTTCCGTACAGCCCACTAGCGGGAGGACCGGGGAGCTGTTTTTT.

V is TRBV4-2 and J is TRBJ2-3, with TRBD2 identical over 9 bases. V gave up 0 bases and J gave up 2 bases; unmatched junction bases: 6. The CDR3 loop spans 17 amino acids. The germline gives CDR1 LGHNA, CDR2 YNFKEQ. CDR3 protein: CASSQDGPSGATDTQYF. Here the CDR3 DNA reads TGTGCCAGCAGCCAAGATGGTCCTAGCGGGGCCACAGATACGCAGTATTTT.